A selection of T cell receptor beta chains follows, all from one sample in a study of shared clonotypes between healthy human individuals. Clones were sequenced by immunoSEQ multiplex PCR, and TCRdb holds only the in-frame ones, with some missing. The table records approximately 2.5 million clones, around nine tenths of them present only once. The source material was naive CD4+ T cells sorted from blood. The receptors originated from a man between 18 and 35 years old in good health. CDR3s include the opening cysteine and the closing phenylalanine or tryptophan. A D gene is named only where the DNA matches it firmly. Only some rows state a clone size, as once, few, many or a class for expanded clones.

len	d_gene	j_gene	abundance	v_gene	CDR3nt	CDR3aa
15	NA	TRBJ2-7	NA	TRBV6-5	TGTGCCAGCAGTTCCTTGGGACCTGCCGGCTACGAGCAGTACTTC	CASSSLGPAGYEQYF
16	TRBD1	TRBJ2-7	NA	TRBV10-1	TGCGCCAGCAGTGAGCGGCCTCGGGACAGGGTCTACGAGCAGTACTTC	CASSERPRDRVYEQYF
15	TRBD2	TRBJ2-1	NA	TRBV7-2	TGTGCCAGCAGCGCGCCGGGACTAGGTAACAATGAGCAGTTCTTC	CASSAPGLGNNEQFF
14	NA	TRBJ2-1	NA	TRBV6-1	TGTGCCAGCAGTGAATTTGCAGGGGAAAGTGAGCAGTTCTTC	CASSEFAGESEQFF
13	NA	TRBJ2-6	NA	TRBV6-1	TGTGCCAGCAAGATAACTGGGGCCAACGTCCTGACTTTC	CASKITGANVLTF
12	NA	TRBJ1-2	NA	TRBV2	TGTGCCAGCACCAGGAGTGGATATGGCTACACCTTC	CASTRSGYGYTF
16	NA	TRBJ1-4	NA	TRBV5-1	TGCGCCAGCAGCTTTGGACGGTCTGCAACTAATGAAAAACTGTTTTTT	CASSFGRSATNEKLFF
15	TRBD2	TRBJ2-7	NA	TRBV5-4	TGTGCCAGCAGCCTAGGGACTAGCGGGATAGACGAGCAGTACTTC	CASSLGTSGIDEQYF
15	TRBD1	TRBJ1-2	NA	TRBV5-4	TGTGCCAGCAGCTCCGGGACAGCAGAAAACTATGGCTACACCTTC	CASSSGTAENYGYTF
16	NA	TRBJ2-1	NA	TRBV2	TGTGCCAGCAGTCCTTGGGGGATCACAACCTACAATGAGCAGTTCTTC	CASSPWGITTYNEQFF
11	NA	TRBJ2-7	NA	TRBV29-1	TGCAGCGGTGGGACACACTACGAGCAGTACTTC	CSGGTHYEQYF
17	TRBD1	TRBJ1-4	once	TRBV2	TGTGCCAGCACCGAGACAGGGGGCGCGGCGGCTAATGAAAAACTGTTTTTT	CASTETGGAAANEKLFF
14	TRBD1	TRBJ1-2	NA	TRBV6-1	TGTGCCAGCAGGGGGACAGGCATTAACTATGGCTACACCTTC	CASRGTGINYGYTF
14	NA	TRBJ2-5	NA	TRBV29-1	TGCAGCGTCGATGATACAGTTTGGGGAGAGACCCAGTACTTC	CSVDDTVWGETQYF
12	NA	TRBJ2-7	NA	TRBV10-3	TGTGCCACCGGCGGGAAATCCTACGAGCAGTACTTC	CATGGKSYEQYF
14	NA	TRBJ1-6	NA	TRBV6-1	TGTGCCATCGACCCAGTGGGGGATAATTCACCCCTCCACTTT	CAIDPVGDNSPLHF
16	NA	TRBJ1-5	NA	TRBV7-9	TGTGCCAGCAGTCGTGGTCCCGAATCGGGTGTCGGACCCCAGCATTTT	CASSRGPESGVGPQHF
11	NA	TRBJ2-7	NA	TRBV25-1	TGTGCCAGCAGTGGCGGTTACGAGCAGTACTTC	CASSGGYEQYF
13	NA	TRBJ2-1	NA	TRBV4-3	TGCGCCAGCAGCCAAAGACTCTCGGATCAGCAGTTCTTC	CASSQRLSDQQFF
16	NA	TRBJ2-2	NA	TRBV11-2	TGTGCCAGCAGCCCAGAGGTGGGGCTGAACACCGGGGAGCTGTTTTTT	CASSPEVGLNTGELFF
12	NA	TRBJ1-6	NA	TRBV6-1	TGTGCCAGCAGAGAAGGTAATTCACCCCTCCACTTT	CASREGNSPLHF
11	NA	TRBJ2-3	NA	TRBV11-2	TGTGCCAGCACCCTACCAGATACGCAGTATTTT	CASTLPDTQYF
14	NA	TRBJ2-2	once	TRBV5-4	TGTGCCAGCAGCGCCACAGGAACGGCCGGGGAGCTGTTTTTT	CASSATGTAGELFF
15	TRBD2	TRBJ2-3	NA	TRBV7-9	TGTGCCAGCAGCATTAGCGGGGGAAGCACAGATACGCAGTATTTT	CASSISGGSTDTQYF
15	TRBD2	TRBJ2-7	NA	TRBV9	TGTGCCAGCAGCGTAGGGCTAGCGGGGGGACTGGAGCAGTACTTC	CASSVGLAGGLEQYF
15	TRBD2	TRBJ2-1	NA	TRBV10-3	TGTGCCATCAGGCCCAGCGGGGGGGGGCGGAATGAGCAGTTCTTC	CAIRPSGGGRNEQFF
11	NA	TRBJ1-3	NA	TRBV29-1	TGCAGCGGAATCAGGGGAAACACCATATATTTT	CSGIRGNTIYF
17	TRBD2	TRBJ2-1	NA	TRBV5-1	TGCGCCAGCAGCTTCAGTTTCGATAGCGGGGGGAACAATGAGCAGTTCTTC	CASSFSFDSGGNNEQFF
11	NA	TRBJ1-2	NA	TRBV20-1	TGCAGTGCTAGACGGTCGGAGGGCTACACCTTC	CSARRSEGYTF
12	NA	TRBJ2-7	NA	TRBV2	TGTGCCAGCAGTGAATCAGTGTACGAGCAGTACTTC	CASSESVYEQYF